This passage covers 20 T cell receptor beta chains from one sample sequenced in a study of lymphopenia after photon versus proton radiotherapy. Profiled with immunoSEQ multiplex PCR; TCRdb holds only in-frame clones, not every one. The sample carries more than 30,000 clones, about 84% recorded once. The material sequenced was peripheral blood, taken from a patient treated with photon-based radiotherapy. The receptors originated from a man aged 45-65 years with gastric cancer.

The genes are TRBV5-1 and TRBJ2-3; possibly TRBD1 or TRBD2 for D (5 bases each). This CDR3 spans 17 amino acids. Per the germline V gene, CDR1 is SGHRS and CDR2 is YFSETQ. V lost 0 bases and J lost 0, with 14 bases in between. In DNA form, the CDR3 reads TGCGCCAGCAGCTTGGGGGGACGGGGAGTAAGCACAGATACGCAGTATTTT. Translation: CASSLGGRGVSTDTQYF.

The chain recombines TRBV18 with TRBJ1-2; D possibly corresponds to TRBD1 (6 bases). Germline-derived CDR1 and CDR2 are KGHSH and LQKENI. The CDR3 contains 14 residues. The V and J ends lost 0 bases and 8 bases respectively, with 13 bases between them. DNA of the CDR3: TGTGCCAGCTCACCACCGGGGGGCCCCAGGGGCTACACCTTC. It is translated as CASSPPGGPRGYTF.

The chain couples TRBV7-2 to TRBJ2-2; 10 positions agree with TRBD1. Germline V gives CDR1 SGHTA, CDR2 FQGNSA. The CDR3 sequence is 17 residues long. The ends lost 1 base at V and 4 bases at J; junction bases unmatched: 6. CDR3 in amino acids: CASSLDGTGASTGELFF. In nucleotides, the CDR3 is TGTGCCAGCAGCTTAGATGGGACAGGGGCATCCACCGGGGAGCTGTTTTTT.

The chain links TRBV18 to TRBJ2-1, with D uncertain. Germline CDR1 and CDR2: KGHSH and LQKENI. The CDR3 sequence is 13 residues long. The V end was cut by 5 bases, the J end by 0 bases, with 5 bases between. In DNA form, the CDR3 reads TGTGCCAGCTCATGGTTCTCCTACAATGAGCAGTTCTTC. It is translated as CASSWFSYNEQFF.

This chain connects TRBV2 to TRBJ2-3; maybe TRBD1 (6 bases). Trimming left V 5 bases short and J 8 bases short, with 17 bases between. The CDR3 extends over 14 amino acids. Germline CDR1 is SNHLY and CDR2 is FYNNEI. The CDR3 spells CASSFDPGRGTQYF. Here the CDR3 DNA reads TGTGCCAGCAGTTTTGATCCGGGCAGGGGTACGCAGTATTTT.

CDR3 sequence reads: CASSALYEQYF. The CDR3 region has the DNA TGTGCCAGCAGTGCCCTCTACGAGCAGTACTTC. The chain combines TRBV6-1 with TRBJ2-7; the D is unclear. Germline V CDR1 and CDR2: MNHNS, SASEGT. V lost 4 bases to trimming and J lost 3 bases, with 4 bases between them. CDR3 length: 11 amino acids.

The chain uses TRBV30 and TRBJ2-1, with D uncertain. The V end lost 2 bases, the J end lost 3 bases, and 26 bases lay between the germline ends. Germline V CDR1 and CDR2: GTSNPN, SVGIG (reference sequence). This CDR3 region has 19 residues. CDR3 sequence reads: CAWSPSAGRQEIIYNEQFF. For the CDR3, the DNA is TGTGCCTGGAGTCCCTCCGCAGGTCGGCAGGAAATCATCTACAATGAGCAGTTCTTC. Looking up the rest from reference TRBV30 and TRBJ2-1 gives the full variable domain: SQTIHQWPATLVQPVGSPLSLECTVEGTSNPNLYWYRQAAGRGLQLLFYSVGIGQISSEVPQNLSASRPQDRQFILSSKKLLLSDSGFYLCAWSPSAGRQEIIYNEQFFGPGTRLTVL.

V is TRBV11-2 and J is TRBJ2-1, with D perhaps matching TRBD2 (6 bases). The germline CDR1 and CDR2 sequences are SGHAT and FQNNGV. Trimming stripped 4 bases from V and 1 base from J, with 23 bases between. The CDR3 has 19 residues. CDR3 coding DNA: TGTGCCAGCAGCTCCTTGCGAGAGTCTCGGGCGGGATCCTACAATGAGCAGTTCTTC. Amino acids: CASSSLRESRAGSYNEQFF. The full variable domain, rest sourced from reference TRBV11-2 and TRBJ2-1, is EAGVAQSPRYKIIEKRQSVAFWCNPISGHATLYWYQQILGQGPKLLIQFQNNGVVDDSQLPKDRFSAERLKGVDSTLKIQPAKLEDSAVYLCASSSLRESRAGSYNEQFFGPGTRLTVL.

The rearrangement links TRBV7-9 to TRBJ2-5, with 9 nucleotides matching TRBD1. The end of the DNA is better explained by TRBJ2-7, so the J call may be wrong. Looked up from germline, CDR1 is SEHNR and CDR2 is FQNEAQ (reference sequence). The CDR3 loop spans 15 amino acids. This chain's CDR3 is CASSPQQGASYEQYF. DNA for the CDR3: TGTGCCAGCAGTCCCCAACAGGGGGCGTCCTACGAGCAGTACTTC.

This clone was observed a handful of times. J is TRBJ1-2 and V is TRBV7-9, with D unresolved. Germline V CDR1 and CDR2: SEHNR, FQNEAQ (reference sequence). The V end lost 3 bases, the J end lost 3 bases, and 8 bases lay between the germline ends. The CDR3 has 13 amino acids. CDR3 sequence reads: CASSFGADYGYTF. The CDR3 DNA reads as TGTGCCAGCAGCTTTGGAGCGGACTATGGCTACACCTTC.

V and J are TRBV7-6 and TRBJ1-4, with D tentatively TRBD1 (5 bases). Germline CDR1 and CDR2: SGHVS and FNYEAQ. The V gene lost 4 bases and the J gene lost 10 bases, with 22 bases spanning the gap. The CDR3 extends over 16 amino acids. The chain's CDR3 is CASSSRLGTDAGKLFF. The CDR3, as DNA: TGTGCCAGCAGCTCGCGTCTGGGGACGGACGCGGGAAAACTGTTTTTT.

J is TRBJ2-1 and V is TRBV5-4; 7 bases map to TRBD1. The CDR3 has 15 residues. Losses at the gene ends were 1 base for V and 7 bases for J; bases not matched to a gene: 8. In germline, CDR1 is SGHNT, CDR2 YYREEE (reference sequence). CDR3 loop: CASSLLSTGINEQFF. The CDR3 DNA follows: TGTGCCAGCAGCTTGTTATCGACAGGGATAAATGAGCAGTTCTTC.

This clone was counted a single time. The genes are TRBV7-8 and TRBJ2-3, with TRBD2 matching over 8 bases. The germline V gene has CDR1 SGHVS and CDR2 FQNEAQ. CDR3 length: 14 residues. The V gene end was trimmed by 5 bases and the J gene end by 11 bases; junction bases not matched to a gene: 12. The CDR3 DNA is TGTGCCAGCAGCCCCGGGACTAGGATCTATGAGCAGTATTTT. Protein sequence: CASSPGTRIYEQYF.

The J gene is TRBJ2-5, the V gene TRBV7-9; D remains unclear. CDR1 is SEHNR, CDR2 FQNEAQ, per germline (reference sequence). The CDR3 loop spans 14 amino acids. Trimming pared 4 bases from V and 2 bases from J, leaving 11 bases between. The CDR3: CASSSSWGQETQYF. DNA of the CDR3: TGTGCCAGCAGCTCCTCATGGGGTCAAGAGACCCAGTACTTC.

The genes are TRBV6-1 and TRBJ2-7; 8 bases map to TRBD2. Germline V CDR1 and CDR2: MNHNS, SASEGT. J gave up 2 bases and V 1 base, and 4 bases lay outside the gene matches. The CDR3 sequence is 15 residues long. The DNA of the CDR3 is TGTGCCAGCAGTGAAGGAGTAGCGGGAACCTACGAGCAGTACTTC. The encoded protein is CASSEGVAGTYEQYF.

The rearrangement joins TRBV27 to TRBJ2-6; D might be TRBD1 (6 bases). CDR1 and CDR2 (germline): MNHEY, SMNVEV (reference sequence). V gave up 6 bases and J gave up 0 bases, with 21 bases separating them. The CDR3 is made up of 19 amino acids. CDR3 nucleotide sequence: TGTGCCAGCAGGCCGCAACTTTACAGGGCCCCCTCTGGGGCCAACGTCCTGACTTTC. It is translated as CASRPQLYRAPSGANVLTF.

This clone has just one count. This chain links TRBV7-2 with TRBJ2-5; 11 positions agree with TRBD2. CDR1 and CDR2 (germline): SGHTA, FQGNSA. This CDR3 comprises 15 residues. Trimming took 5 bases from V and 5 from J; bases not matched to a gene: 7. The CDR3 DNA follows: TGTGCCAGCAGCCATAGCGGGAGGGCCGTTGAGACCCAGTACTTC. It yields the protein CASSHSGRAVETQYF.

The rearrangement uses TRBV6-5 and TRBJ2-1, with 9 bases that match TRBD2. J lost 7 bases, V lost 2 bases, and 9 bases had no gene match. From germline, CDR1 is MNHEY and CDR2 SVGAGI. This CDR3 has 16 amino acids. The CDR3 protein is CASSYHAGGPLNEQFF. The CDR3, as DNA: TGTGCCAGCAGTTACCATGCGGGAGGGCCTTTAAATGAGCAGTTCTTC.

The J gene is TRBJ2-1, the V gene TRBV2; D may correspond to TRBD1 or TRBD2 (5 bases each). This CDR3 spans 14 amino acids. CDR1 and CDR2 (germline): SNHLY, FYNNEI. V was cut by 10 bases and J by 10 bases, with 23 bases left in between. The CDR3 here is CAMDWGPPINEQFF. In DNA, the CDR3 is TGTGCCATGGACTGGGGACCCCCGATCAACGAGCAGTTCTTC.

This chain links TRBV29-1 with TRBJ1-2; D gene unclear. Trimming cost V 3 bases and J 2 bases, with 10 bases left between them. Germline CDR1 and CDR2: SQVTM and ANQGSEA. This CDR3 spans 13 amino acids. The CDR3 nucleotides read TGCAGCGTTGATTCCAAAGGGAACTATGGCTACACCTTC. Translation gives CSVDSKGNYGYTF.